These 10 T cell receptor beta chains came from one sample sequenced in a study of T cell changes during pregnancy in multiple sclerosis. The repertoire was sequenced with immunoSEQ multiplex PCR; TCRdb's copy has only in-frame clones and lacks some. The table records over 75,000 clones, 92% of them present only once. The input for sequencing was peripheral blood, taken in the first trimester of pregnancy. These receptors were collected from a female donor with multiple sclerosis, enrolled in a pregnancy study.

This rearrangement joins TRBV6-1 to TRBJ2-5; possibly TRBD2 for D (5 bases). With 3 bases removed from V and 4 bases from J, the gap between germline ends came to 6 bases. This CDR3 contains 12 residues. CDR1 is MNHNS and CDR2 is SASEGT in the germline V gene. Here the CDR3 reads CASSDEGETQYF. In DNA, the CDR3 is TGTGCCAGCAGTGATGAGGGAGAGACCCAGTACTTC.

The chain recombines TRBV18 with TRBJ1-1, with 8 bases lining up with TRBD1. This CDR3 region has 15 residues. V lost 3 bases and J lost 1; bases outside the gene matches: 4. The germline CDR1 and CDR2 sequences are KGHSH and LQKENI. The CDR3 DNA reads as TGTGCCAGCTCACCGTCGGGACAGGAGAACACTGAAGCTTTCTTT. This gives the protein CASSPSGQENTEAFF.

This chain uses TRBV7-2 with TRBJ2-3; D perhaps matches TRBD2 (6 bases). V was cut by 2 bases and J by 1 base, with 13 bases left in between. Germline CDR1 SGHTA, CDR2 FQGNSA. This CDR3 is 16 amino acids long. The CDR3: CASSLMAGLGTDTQYF. The CDR3 DNA sequence: TGTGCCAGCAGCTTAATGGCGGGACTTGGCACAGATACGCAGTATTTT.

The chain links TRBV5-4 to TRBJ2-4; 8 bases fit TRBD2. Germline CDR1 reads SGHNT; CDR2 reads YYREEE (reference sequence). There are 15 residues in the CDR3. V shed 0 bases and J 1 base; nucleotides not matched to a gene: 0. The CDR3 DNA reads TGTGCCAGCAGCTTGGGCGGGAGGGCCAAAAACATTCAGTACTTC. Translating it yields CASSLGGRAKNIQYF.

The genes are TRBV4-1 and TRBJ2-3; perhaps TRBD1 as D (5 bases). Trimming took 0 bases from V and 0 from J, leaving 16 bases between them. Germline CDR1 MGHRA, CDR2 YSYEKL. The CDR3 is made up of 18 amino acids. The CDR3 here is CASSQDTDRYASTDTQYF. CDR3 in DNA: TGCGCCAGCAGCCAAGATACAGACAGATACGCTAGCACAGATACGCAGTATTTT.

On this clone itself: This sample also contains other DNA sequences that code for the same CDR3. V gene TRBV20-1 combines with J gene TRBJ2-7; D is unclear. Germline V gene data show CDR1 as DFQATT and CDR2 as SNEGSKA (reference sequence). The CDR3 sequence is 11 residues long. The ends were cut back, 1 base at V and 4 bases at J, with 5 bases in the middle. CDR3 in DNA: TGCAGTGCTAGAGGAGAGTACGAGCAGTACTTC. Its translation is CSARGEYEQYF.

V and J are TRBV27 and TRBJ2-1, with 12 positions matching TRBD2. J was trimmed by 9 bases and V by 5 bases; bases with no gene match: 8. The CDR3 contains 15 residues. CDR1 and CDR2 (germline): MNHEY, SMNVEV (reference sequence). CDR3 amino acids: CASSADGLAGSEQFF. The CDR3 DNA is TGTGCCAGCAGTGCCGACGGACTAGCGGGAAGTGAGCAGTTCTTC.

The chain couples TRBV6-1 to TRBJ1-1, with 10 bases aligning to TRBD1. The V segment lost 4 bases and the J segment 1 base; nucleotides outside the gene matches: 12. The CDR3 length is 18 residues. CDR1 and CDR2 from the germline V gene are MNHNS and SASEGT. CDR3 coding DNA: TGTGCCAGCAGTGGTAGACAGGGGGCTCTGGGTTCGAACACTGAAGCTTTCTTT. This sequence encodes CASSGRQGALGSNTEAFF.

V and J are TRBV28 and TRBJ2-7; weak D call: TRBD1 (5 bases). The length of the CDR3 is 15 residues. V lost 3 bases and J 4 bases, leaving 16 bases between the germline ends. Germline CDR1 reads MDHEN; CDR2 reads SYDVKM. Here the CDR3 reads CASSFSTGQWYEQYF. Here the CDR3 DNA reads TGTGCCAGCAGTTTTAGTACAGGTCAGTGGTACGAGCAGTACTTC.

Written as DNA, the CDR3 is TGTGCCAGCAGCCACGCCGCGGGAGAACCAGATACGCAGTATTTT. Translated: CASSHAAGEPDTQYF. The chain joins TRBV4-2 to TRBJ2-3; 7 bases are shared with TRBD2. The CDR3 is made up of 15 amino acids. Germline CDR1 reads LGHNA; CDR2 reads YNFKEQ. With V trimmed by 3 bases and J by 4 bases, 7 bases remained unmatched.